Given below is one T cell receptor beta chain in context. Its specificity is unknown. This table comes from immunoSEQ multiplex PCR, and its TCRdb copy is limited to in-frame clones, with some not included. The table records 15,000 to 20,000 clones, more than 75% of them present only once. This record belongs to a study of untreated major depressive disorder. CDR3 length: 15 residues. From germline, CDR1 is MNHEY and CDR2 SMNVEV (reference sequence). V was clipped by 5 bases and J by 0 bases, with 12 bases between them. Regarding the study as a whole: In every subject, the five largest TRBV05-01 clones were private. Differences in TRBV25-01 and TRBV02-01 usage did not reach significance.

The sample consisted of CD4+ T cells from PBMCs. The V and J genes are TRBV27 and TRBJ2-3, with D uncertain. The sequence came from a woman aged 25 to 39 in good health. The CDR3 DNA reads TGTGCCAGCAGTGCTCGTACCAGTAGCACAGATACGCAGTATTTT. Its translation is CASSARTSSTDTQYF.